The text below deals with one T cell receptor beta chain. Its antigen is not identified. The data stem from a study of cytomegalovirus exposure and HLA in healthy donors. General study findings and limits: Rare TCR sequences dominated, though some public TCRs recurred in many donors.

The germline CDR1 and CDR2 sequences are SGHDN and FVKESK. This CDR3 contains 18 residues. The V gene end was trimmed by 1 base and the J gene end by 3 bases; junction bases not matched to a gene: 12. The PCR was carried out with 60 Vbeta primers and 13 Jbeta primers. This table comes from immunoSEQ multiplex PCR, and its TCRdb copy is limited to in-frame clones, with some not included. This sample yields 150,000 to 200,000 clones, of which roughly 76% are seen a single time; roughly 4.4% belongs to the top ten. The V call is TRBV14, the J call TRBJ2-5, with 9 bases fitting TRBD1. Sequenced input: PBMCs. The receptor was isolated from a woman younger than 30 in good health and CMV-seropositive. The CDR3: CASSQVRFSRDREETQYF. Written as DNA, the CDR3 is TGTGCCAGCAGCCAAGTCCGCTTTTCCCGGGACAGGGAAGAGACCCAGTACTTC.